This TCR beta chain originates from a study of CD8 T cells in ankylosing spondylitis (dated by TCRdb to about 2017). Regarding the research as a whole: The study set out to find disease-linked TCR variants by profiling T cell receptor beta repertoires in ankylosing spondylitis patients and healthy donors. Peripheral blood was sampled, and synovial fluid was additionally collected from ankylosing spondylitis patients. The full study cohort comprised 25 ankylosing spondylitis patients and over a hundred healthy donors.

This clonotype was seen only a few times. Its antigen remains undetermined. Base qualities are missing; no much larger clone stands one base away. Its CDR3 holds 15 amino acids, cysteine through phenylalanine. Only the CDR3 portion is preserved as DNA: 45 bases, with reading frame beginning at the first base. The germline V and J ends show losses of 4 bases and 3 bases respectively, and no gene match explains 9 bases of the junction. The germline V gene encodes CDR1 DFQATT and CDR2 SNEGSKA (reference sequence). TCRdb records Illumina HiSeq 2500 as the sequencer. TCR beta libraries were prepared by quantitative 5'-RACE with molecular barcodes. Regarding the original processing steps: To identify disease-linked TCR variants, a new computational method was used, one built on a probabilistic model of VDJ rearrangement. In TCRdb, the public reads were trimmed at Q25 with fastp and aligned with MiXCR, with productive beta chains retained. Rows merge per CDR3 protein into single entries with the most common DNA and genes. The V and J calls were determined by TCRdb, not by the authors. The table for this sample lists roughly 280,000 distinct CDR3 sequences; around 20% of them were counted only once. The top ten clones comprise less than 9% of the sample.

Study-wide findings and limitations: According to the report, matched synovial fluid samples from ankylosing spondylitis patients were significantly enriched for the disease-linked clones. In peripheral blood, the disease-linked clones were found at relatively low frequencies and had a CD8+ phenotype. Blood from ankylosing spondylitis patients appeared to be characterized by a TCR beta motif composed of about 8 highly homologous amino acid variants. Some motif variants had previously been reported in the synovial fluid and blood of reactive arthritis patients, which suggests shared mechanisms of disease initiation.

The clonotype was recovered from a male donor with ankylosing spondylitis or in good health (not recorded which). The chain is made from TRBV20-1 and TRBJ2-1; the junction holds 7 bases that match TRBD1. Sequencing was done on a sample of blood, either unsorted or a sorted T cell fraction (not recorded which). The CDR3: CSATTGTLHYNEQFF. DNA sequence: TGCAGTGCTACGACAGGGACCCTCCACTACAATGAGCAGTTCTTC.